The 20 T cell receptor beta chains listed next were all sequenced from one sample in a study of beta chain features in type 1 diabetes. General study points: All four CD4+ subsets from Type 1 diabetes patients carried moderately but significantly shorter TCRB CDR3s.

Of the isolated RNA, all was reverse transcribed, and so the sequenced material was expressed TCRB transcripts. The assay was immunoSEQ multiplex PCR, and TCRdb's table has in-frame clones only and misses some. The profile shows some 700,000 clones, under 15% of them singletons. Their antigen targets remain unknown. The sequenced material came from naive CD4+ T cells from blood. These receptors were collected from a man aged 18-30 years with type 1 diabetes.

The CDR3 protein is CASSLLGNTRWEETQYF. The CDR3 DNA follows: TGTGCCAGCAGTTTGCTCGGGAACACCCGATGGGAAGAGACCCAGTACTTC. The chain employs TRBV27 and TRBJ2-5, with D perhaps TRBD2 (5 bases). CDR1 MNHEY and CDR2 SMNVEV come from the germline V gene (reference sequence). The CDR3 has 17 amino acids. Deletions cut 3 bases from V and 3 bases from J, with 20 bases between.

CDR3 loop: CASSPGTGSSYNEQFF. CDR3 bases: TGTGCCAGCTCACCGGGGACAGGGAGCTCCTACAATGAGCAGTTCTTC. J is TRBJ2-1 and V is TRBV18, with 9 bases fitting TRBD1. The junction had 3 bases not matched to a gene; V was cut back by 3 bases and J by 0 bases. The germline CDR1 and CDR2 sequences are KGHSH and LQKENI. The CDR3 totals 16 residues.

This clone was counted only a few times. The chain employs TRBV4-2 and TRBJ1-1, with D perhaps matching TRBD1 (5 bases). Germline loops: CDR1 LGHNA, CDR2 YNFKEQ. This CDR3 has 15 residues. Trimming removed 0 bases from V and 7 bases from J, with 15 bases in between. The CDR3 sequence: CASSQEKQARDEAFF. The CDR3, as DNA: TGTGCCAGCAGCCAAGAGAAACAGGCCCGGGATGAAGCTTTCTTT.

This chain joins TRBV5-1 and TRBJ1-1; 10 bases agree with TRBD1. After removal of 3 bases from V and 5 bases from J, the junction contained 7 bases not matched to a gene. The CDR3 covers 15 residues. Germline CDR1 reads SGHRS; CDR2 reads YFSETQ. This chain's CDR3 is CASSWLDRGRTEAFF. CDR3 DNA sequence: TGCGCCAGCAGCTGGCTGGACAGGGGGAGGACTGAAGCTTTCTTT.

V gene TRBV29-1 combines with J gene TRBJ1-1, with a weak D call TRBD1 (5 bases). The CDR3 has 14 amino acids. Trimming stripped 6 bases from V and 1 base from J, with 15 bases between. The germline gives CDR1 SQVTM, CDR2 ANQGSEA. The DNA for the CDR3 is TGCAGCGTCCTCTTGGGACGGCAGAACACTGAAGCTTTCTTT. Translated, it gives CSVLLGRQNTEAFF. Based on the CDR3 plus reference TRBV29-1 and TRBJ1-1, the full variable domain is SAVISQKPSRDICQRGTSLTIQCQVDSQVTMMFWYRQQPGQSLTLIATANQGSEATYESGFVIDKFPISRPNLTFSTLTVSNMSPEDSSIYLCSVLLGRQNTEAFFGQGTRLTVV.

This clone turned up a few times. The gene calls are TRBV9 and TRBJ2-7; D may correspond to TRBD1 or TRBD2 (5 bases each). CDR3 length equals 14 residues. V lost 3 bases, J lost 5 bases, and 15 bases lay in between. CDR1 and CDR2 (germline): SGDLS, YYNGEE. In DNA form, the CDR3 reads TGTGCCAGCAGCGATGGGACGCGGTTTCACGAGCAGTACTTC. This encodes CASSDGTRFHEQYF.

This clone was observed a few times. The CDR3 DNA sequence: TGCGCCAGCAGCCTTTCCGGGGACTGGACTAATGAAAAACTGTTTTTT. Residues: CASSLSGDWTNEKLFF. The J gene is TRBJ1-4, the V gene TRBV4-1, with D possibly matching TRBD1 (5 bases). The germline CDR1 and CDR2 sequences are MGHRA and YSYEKL. V lost 4 bases to trimming and J lost 2 bases, with 14 bases between them. The CDR3 is 16 amino acids.

This clone was seen only a few times. This chain joins TRBV30 and TRBJ1-2; D gene ambiguous. The germline CDR1 and CDR2 sequences are GTSNPN and SVGIG (reference sequence). Trimming removed 5 bases at V and 3 bases at J, with 7 bases between. This CDR3 contains 11 residues. CDR3 in amino acids: CAWARDYGYTF. CDR3 DNA sequence: TGTGCCTGGGCTAGGGACTATGGCTACACCTTC.

DNA for the CDR3: TGTGCCATCAGGGGGACAGGGAGCTACGAGCAGTACTTC. Protein product: CAIRGTGSYEQYF. The chain has TRBV6-6 and TRBJ2-7; 9 bases agree with TRBD1. Germline loops: CDR1 MNHNY, CDR2 SVGAGI (reference sequence). Trimming removed 10 bases from V and 3 bases from J; junction bases left unmatched: 7. The length of the CDR3 is 13 residues.

This clone was seen only a few times. In nucleotides, the CDR3 is TGTGCCAGCAGCGTAGTGGACAGCTTCGGTGGCTACACCTTC. This encodes CASSVVDSFGGYTF. The chain recombines TRBV9 with TRBJ1-2; possibly TRBD1 for D (6 bases). The V and J ends lost 0 bases and 7 bases respectively, with 13 bases between them. The CDR3 runs 14 residues. Germline CDR1 is SGDLS and CDR2 is YYNGEE.

The table lists this clone with a few counts. The chain is built from TRBV2 and TRBJ1-1, with a tentative D call TRBD1 (5 bases). Germline CDR1 reads SNHLY; CDR2 reads FYNNEI. The CDR3 totals 13 residues. Trimming pared 11 bases from V and 7 bases from J, leaving 20 bases between. In nucleotides, the CDR3 is TGTGCCTTCCGAGGGACTCTCCTGGGTGAAGCTTTCTTT. Protein: CAFRGTLLGEAFF.

In its sample, this clone was seen a few times. The chain carries TRBV5-6 and TRBJ2-2, with D hard to call. Looked up from germline, CDR1 is SGHDT and CDR2 is YYEEEE. The V gene lost 5 bases and the J gene lost 3 bases, with 11 bases spanning the gap. This CDR3 has 14 residues. In DNA form, the CDR3 reads TGTGCCAGCAGGGACGGGTCTTACACCGGGGAGCTGTTTTTT. Its protein is CASRDGSYTGELFF.

The chain employs TRBV6-1 and TRBJ1-1; the D is unclear. The V gene lost 5 bases and the J gene lost 4 bases, with 8 bases spanning the gap. The CDR3 is made up of 12 amino acids. Looked up from germline, CDR1 is MNHNS and CDR2 is SASEGT. CDR3: CASSPRVTEAFF. The CDR3 nucleotides read TGTGCCAGCAGTCCACGGGTCACTGAAGCTTTCTTT.

This chain connects TRBV5-1 to TRBJ1-5, with D hard to call. The germline V gene has CDR1 SGHRS and CDR2 YFSETQ. This CDR3 has 15 residues. V shed 0 bases and J shed 4 bases, with 11 bases lying between them. The CDR3 region has the DNA TGCGCCAGCAGCTTGGATGTCGGAACAAATCAGCCCCAGCATTTT. Protein: CASSLDVGTNQPQHF.

Concerning this clone: Other DNA sequences within the sample encode an identical CDR3. Written as DNA, the CDR3 is TGTGCCAGCAGTTACTCGCTGGGAGACTATGGCTACACCTTC. Protein sequence: CASSYSLGDYGYTF. The chain uses TRBV6-5 and TRBJ1-2; D gene unclear. The CDR3 is 14 amino acids. Germline V gene data show CDR1 as MNHEY and CDR2 as SVGAGI. Trimming pared 0 bases from V and 3 bases from J, leaving 8 bases between.

CDR3 sequence (DNA): TGTGCCAGCAGCTTATCAGGTGGACGGCGGGGAGAGACCCAGTACTTC. It yields the protein CASSLSGGRRGETQYF. The chain couples TRBV7-2 to TRBJ2-5; TRBD2 might be the D (6 bases). The CDR3 sequence is 16 residues long. Germline V gene lookup returns CDR1 SGHTA and CDR2 FQGNSA. V gave up 2 bases and J gave up 4 bases, with 17 bases separating them.

This chain uses TRBV7-2 with TRBJ2-1; D is perhaps TRBD1 or TRBD2 (6 bases each). The germline V gene has CDR1 SGHTA and CDR2 FQGNSA. V lost 1 base, J lost 4 bases, and 14 bases lay in between. The CDR3 is 16 residues long. For the CDR3, the DNA is TGTGCCAGCAGCTTAGTCCCAGGGGAGGATTACAATGAGCAGTTCTTC. Protein: CASSLVPGEDYNEQFF.

This chain connects TRBV5-1 to TRBJ1-1; tentative D call: TRBD1 (5 bases). V was cut by 0 bases and J by 7 bases, with 13 bases left in between. The CDR3 has 14 residues. In germline, CDR1 is SGHRS, CDR2 YFSETQ. The CDR3 nucleotides read TGCGCCAGCAGCTTGGCCGGGGGAAATAATGAAGCTTTCTTT. This translates into CASSLAGGNNEAFF.

This clone showed up just a few times. The gene calls are TRBV6-6 and TRBJ1-5, with unresolved D. The germline CDR1 and CDR2 sequences are MNHNY and SVGAGI (reference sequence). Trimming stripped 2 bases from V and 4 bases from J, with 9 bases between. The CDR3 length is 14 residues. The CDR3 loop reads CASSYETSNQPQHF. CDR3 nucleotide sequence: TGTGCCAGCAGTTACGAGACAAGTAATCAGCCCCAGCATTTT.

This clone turned up a few times. The chain carries TRBV7-8 and TRBJ2-7; TRBD2 is a possible D gene (6 bases). Trimming pared 7 bases from V and 7 bases from J, leaving 20 bases between. Germline V gene sequence: CDR1 SGHVS, CDR2 FQNEAQ. This CDR3 has 14 amino acids. CDR3 nucleotide sequence: TGTGCCAGCACATCCGGGACTCCGCTGGGAGAGCAGTACTTC. Amino acids: CASTSGTPLGEQYF. Full variable domain (remainder filled in from reference TRBV7-8 and TRBJ2-7): GAGVSQSPRYKVAKRGQDVALRCDPISGHVSLFWYQQALGQGPEFLTYFQNEAQLDKSGLPSDRFFAERPEGSVSTLKIQRTQQEDSAVYLCASTSGTPLGEQYFGPGTRLTVT.